Included here is one T cell receptor beta chain sequence, with context. No antigen is known for it. Produced via immunoSEQ multiplex PCR; TCRdb's table is partial and in-frame only. The table lists around 24,000 clones, 82% of them singletons. This specimen belongs to a study of graft-versus-host responses after intestinal transplantation. The CDR3 is 13 residues long. CDR1 is MNHEY, CDR2 SMNVEV, per germline (reference sequence). The germline V and J ends were trimmed by 2 bases and 2 bases, with 6 bases remaining between them. The receptor was isolated from a human donor who was the organ donor for an intestinal transplant. This rearrangement joins TRBV27 to TRBJ1-2; D gene unclear. Sequencing was performed on unstimulated CD8+ T cells sorted from spleen or lymph node cells, taken before transplant. CDR3: CASSLAVNYGYTF. The CDR3 DNA is TGTGCCAGCAGTTTAGCAGTCAACTATGGCTACACCTTC.